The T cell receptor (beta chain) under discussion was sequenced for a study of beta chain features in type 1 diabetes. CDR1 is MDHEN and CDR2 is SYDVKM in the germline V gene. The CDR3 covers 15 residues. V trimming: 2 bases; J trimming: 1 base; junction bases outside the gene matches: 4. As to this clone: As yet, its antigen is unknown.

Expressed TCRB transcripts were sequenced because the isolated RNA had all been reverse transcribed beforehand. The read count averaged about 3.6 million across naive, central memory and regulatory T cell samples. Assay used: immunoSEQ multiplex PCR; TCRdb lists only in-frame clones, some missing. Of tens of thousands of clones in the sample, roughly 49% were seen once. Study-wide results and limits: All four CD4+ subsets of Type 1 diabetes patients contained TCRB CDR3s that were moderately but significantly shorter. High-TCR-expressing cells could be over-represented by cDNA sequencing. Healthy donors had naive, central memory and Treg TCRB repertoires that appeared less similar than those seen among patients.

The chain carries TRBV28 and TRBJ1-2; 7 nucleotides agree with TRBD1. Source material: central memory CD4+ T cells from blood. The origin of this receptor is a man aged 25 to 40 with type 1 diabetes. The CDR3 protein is CASSLRTGSNYGYTF. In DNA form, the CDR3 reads TGTGCCAGCAGTTTAAGGACAGGAAGTAACTATGGCTACACCTTC.